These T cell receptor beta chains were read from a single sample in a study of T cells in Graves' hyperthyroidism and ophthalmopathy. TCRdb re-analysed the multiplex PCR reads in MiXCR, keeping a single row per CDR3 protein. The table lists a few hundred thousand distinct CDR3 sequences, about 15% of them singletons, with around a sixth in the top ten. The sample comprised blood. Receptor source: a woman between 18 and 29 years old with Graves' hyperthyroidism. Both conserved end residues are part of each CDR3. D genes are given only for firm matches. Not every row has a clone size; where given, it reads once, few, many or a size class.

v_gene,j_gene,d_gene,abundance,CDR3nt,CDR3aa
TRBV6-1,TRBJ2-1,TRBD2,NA,TGTGCCAGCACCCACATCAGCGGGAGTGGGGGAAATGAGCAGTTCTTC,CASTHISGSGGNEQFF
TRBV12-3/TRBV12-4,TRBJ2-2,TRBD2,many,TGTGCCAGCAGTCCGGGACTAGCGAGGTCCGGGGAGCTGTTTTTT,CASSPGLARSGELFF
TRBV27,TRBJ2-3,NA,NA,TGTGCCAGCAGAGGGTGGAGGGGCACAGATACGCAGTATTTT,CASRGWRGTDTQYF
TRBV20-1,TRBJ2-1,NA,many,TGCAGTGCTAGAGCGGATAGCTCCTACAATGAGCAGTTCTTC,CSARADSSYNEQFF
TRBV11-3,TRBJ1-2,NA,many,TGTGCCAGCAGCTCACCGGGGGGGTTTGGCTACACCTTC,CASSSPGGFGYTF
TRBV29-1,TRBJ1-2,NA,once,TGCAGCGTTGATGACAGCCACGGGAGCTATGGCTACACCTTC,CSVDDSHGSYGYTF
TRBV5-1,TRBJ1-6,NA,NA,TGCGCCAGCAGCTTAAGTATCCAGGGCAATTCACCCCTCCACTTT,CASSLSIQGNSPLHF
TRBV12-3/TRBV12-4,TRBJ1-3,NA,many,TGTGCCAGCAGTCCTCTGCTACTCTACAGCGGTAACACCATATATTTT,CASSPLLLYSGNTIYF
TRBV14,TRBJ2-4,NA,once,TGTGCCAGCAGCCAAGGAAGGTGGGTCGCCGCCAAAAACATTCAGTACTTC,CASSQGRWVAAKNIQYF
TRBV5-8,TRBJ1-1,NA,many,TGTGCCAGCAGCTTGGGAACACCAAACGGTGAAGCTTTCTTT,CASSLGTPNGEAFF
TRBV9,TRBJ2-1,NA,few,TGTGCCAGCAGTGACGACTTAAGCTCCTACAATGAGCAGTTCTTC,CASSDDLSSYNEQFF
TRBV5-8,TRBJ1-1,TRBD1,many,TGTGCCAGCAGCCAGACTCCGGACAGGGCGGAATACGGGGCTTTCTTT,CASSQTPDRAEYGAFF
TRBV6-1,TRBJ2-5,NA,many,TGTGCCAGCATGTATGGGAATGGGCTGGAGACCCAGTACTTC,CASMYGNGLETQYF
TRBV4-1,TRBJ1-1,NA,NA,TGCGCCAGCAGCCCCATCCGCGCGGGGAAGGAAGCTTTCTTT,CASSPIRAGKEAFF
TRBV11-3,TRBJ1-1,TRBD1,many,TGTGCCAGCAGCTTAAGAGGGGGCGAAGGTGGAGAAGCTTTCTTT,CASSLRGGEGGEAFF
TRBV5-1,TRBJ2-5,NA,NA,TGCGCCAGCAGTGATCAGCAAGAGACCCAGTACTTC,CASSDQQETQYF
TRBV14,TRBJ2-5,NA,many,TGTGCCAGCAGCCTTCGGGGGGCAGAGACCCAGTACTTC,CASSLRGAETQYF